The 23 T cell receptor beta chains reported below all come from one sample, sequenced in a study of CD8 T cells in ankylosing spondylitis. TCRdb reprocessed the 5' RACE reads via MiXCR and lists one record per CDR3 protein. The data show under 200,000 distinct CDR3 sequences, around 10% seen once. The source material was blood, either unsorted or a sorted T cell fraction (not recorded which). These receptors all stem from a male donor with ankylosing spondylitis or in good health (not recorded which).

This clonotype appeared many times. This chain joins TRBV3-1 and TRBJ2-1; D may be TRBD2 (6 bases). V was trimmed by 4 bases and J by 14 bases, leaving 18 bases between them. Germline lookup yields CDR1 LGHDT and CDR2 YNNKEL (reference sequence). There are 13 residues in the CDR3. CDR3 sequence (DNA): TGTGCCAGCAGCCCCAAAAGCGGGCGCCCTAAGTTCTTC. Its translation: CASSPKSGRPKFF.

This clonotype was counted many times. The chain links TRBV4-2 to TRBJ1-1; the D gene is possibly TRBD1 (5 bases). Germline CDR1 LGHNA, CDR2 YNFKEQ. V was cut by 0 bases and J by 1 base, with 9 bases left in between. The length of the CDR3 is 15 residues. DNA for the CDR3: TGTGCCAGCAGCCAAGATCACAGGACGAACACTGAAGCTTTCTTT. Translation gives CASSQDHRTNTEAFF.

The sample holds many counts of this clonotype. V is TRBV20-1 and J is TRBJ1-5; D not certain. Germline values: CDR1 DFQATT, CDR2 SNEGSKA (reference sequence). The CDR3 length is 14 residues. Deletions cut 7 bases from V and 1 base from J, with 14 bases between. The chain's CDR3 is CSVPQDGSNQPQHF. Written as DNA, the CDR3 is TGCAGTGTACCTCAGGACGGAAGCAATCAGCCCCAGCATTTT.

This clonotype was counted at least ten times. The V and J genes are TRBV3-1 and TRBJ2-7; 9 bases agree with TRBD1. Germline assignment: CDR1 LGHDT and CDR2 YNNKEL (reference sequence). With 3 bases clipped from V and 6 bases from J, the junction kept 6 bases outside the gene matches. The CDR3 has 14 amino acids. The CDR3, as DNA: TGTGCCAGCAGCCATAACACAGGGGGCGGCGAGCAGTACTTC. Its translation: CASSHNTGGGEQYF.

This clonotype was seen at least ten times. The V and J genes are TRBV5-1 and TRBJ2-7; D is ambiguous. Deletions cut 0 bases from V and 0 bases from J, with 19 bases between. The germline V gene encodes CDR1 SGHRS and CDR2 YFSETQ. The CDR3 length is 18 residues. In DNA form, the CDR3 reads TGCGCCAGCAGCTTGGAAGACCCACGGAGTCTTAACTCCTACGAGCAGTACTTC. Its protein is CASSLEDPRSLNSYEQYF.

This clonotype was detected many times. This chain joins TRBV2 and TRBJ2-5; 7 bases agree with TRBD1. Germline values: CDR1 SNHLY, CDR2 FYNNEI. Trimming took 8 bases from V and 2 from J; bases not matched to a gene: 11. The CDR3 has 15 residues. The CDR3 is CASGLPQGSQETQYF. The CDR3 region has the DNA TGTGCCAGCGGCCTACCACAGGGGTCTCAAGAGACCCAGTACTTC.

The V call is TRBV11-1, the J call TRBJ2-1, with D possibly TRBD1 on 6 matching bases. The CDR3 runs to 16 residues. Germline values: CDR1 SGHAT, CDR2 FQDESV (reference sequence). V was cut by 3 bases and J by 0 bases, with 12 bases left in between. The CDR3 DNA follows: TGTGCCAGCAGCTTTTTCCAGGGGATCTCCTACAATGAGCAGTTCTTC. It yields the protein CASSFFQGISYNEQFF.

This clonotype was seen many times. The chain couples TRBV11-2 to TRBJ1-1; the D gene is possibly TRBD1 (6 bases). Germline CDR1 SGHAT, CDR2 FQNNGV. The CDR3 extends over 15 amino acids. The V end lost 0 bases, the J end lost 6 bases, and 14 bases lay between the germline ends. CDR3 coding DNA: TGTGCCAGCAGCTTAGATCCGGGGGCTAGCGCTGAAGCTTTCTTT. It encodes CASSLDPGASAEAFF.

There are many counts of this clonotype. J is TRBJ1-1 and V is TRBV5-1, with D perhaps TRBD1 (6 bases). The CDR3 is made up of 14 amino acids. The germline V gene has CDR1 SGHRS and CDR2 YFSETQ. Trimming removed 1 base at V and 3 bases at J, with 10 bases between. CDR3 bases: TGCGCCAGCAGCTTGACAGGGACACACACTGAAGCTTTCTTT. As protein: CASSLTGTHTEAFF.

The sample holds many counts of this clonotype. The rearrangement joins TRBV15 to TRBJ1-1, with 7 bases fitting TRBD1. Germline trimming cut 4 bases from V and 6 bases from J; bases unmatched to any gene: 8. CDR1 is LNHNV and CDR2 is YYDKDF in the germline V gene (reference sequence). CDR3 length equals 14 residues. CDR3 nucleotides: TGTGCCACCAGCATAGGACAGGAAGTGGCTGAAGCTTTCTTT. Protein product: CATSIGQEVAEAFF. The whole variable domain, filled in from reference TRBV15 and TRBJ1-1, reads DAMVIQNPRYQVTQFGKPVTLSCSQTLNHNVMYWYQQKSSQAPKLLFHYYDKDFNNEADTPDNFQSRRPNTSFCFLDIRSPGLGDTAMYLCATSIGQEVAEAFFGQGTRLTVV.

Many counts were recorded for this clonotype. The rearrangement uses TRBV12-3 or TRBV12-4 and TRBJ2-5; 12 bases line up with TRBD2. V was clipped by 4 bases and J by 6 bases; unmatched bases: 3. This CDR3 is 14 amino acids long. The CDR3 nucleotides read TGTGCCAGCAGTTCTGGACTAGCGGGACAGACCCAGTACTTC. Translation: CASSSGLAGQTQYF.

The sample holds a few counts of this clonotype. This chain connects TRBV5-1 to TRBJ2-2, with 9 bases fitting TRBD1. This CDR3 region has 16 residues. The germline CDR1 and CDR2 sequences are SGHRS and YFSETQ. J lost 3 bases, V lost 4 bases, and 7 bases had no gene match. CDR3 DNA sequence: TGCGCCAGCAGCACCCGGGACAGGGTCGACACCGGGGAGCTGTTTTTT. It is translated as CASSTRDRVDTGELFF.

Ten or more counts support this clonotype. This sequence joins TRBV12-3 or TRBV12-4 and TRBJ1-2, with D tentatively TRBD1 (5 bases). The length of the CDR3 is 13 residues. V shed 3 bases and J shed 3 bases, with 8 bases lying between them. This chain's CDR3 is CASSFWGDYGYTF. In nucleotides, the CDR3 is TGTGCCAGCAGTTTTTGGGGGGACTATGGCTACACCTTC.

This clonotype was seen many times. In nucleotides, the CDR3 is TGCGCCAGCAGCCCGAATACTGGTTTCTACGAGCAGTACTTC. Amino acid sequence: CASSPNTGFYEQYF. The chain combines TRBV4-3 with TRBJ2-7; D not resolved. The CDR3 is 14 amino acids. V lost 4 bases and J 3 bases, leaving 13 bases between the germline ends. Germline V gene data show CDR1 as LGHNA and CDR2 as YSLEER.

This clonotype has at least ten counts. This chain links TRBV10-3 with TRBJ2-2, with 9 bases matching TRBD2. Germline loops: CDR1 ENHRY, CDR2 SYGVKD. Trimming removed 3 bases from V and 6 bases from J; junction bases left unmatched: 8. There are 16 residues in the CDR3. This CDR3 reads CAISDDGGRAAGELFF. The CDR3 DNA follows: TGTGCCATCAGTGATGATGGCGGGAGGGCCGCCGGGGAGCTGTTTTTT.

Ten or more counts support this clonotype. This chain links TRBV20-1 with TRBJ2-3; 9 positions agree with TRBD2. Unmatched junction bases numbered 7, after V lost 0 bases and J lost 3 bases. Germline lookup yields CDR1 DFQATT and CDR2 SNEGSKA (reference sequence). This CDR3 is 16 amino acids long. The CDR3 DNA follows: TGCAGTGCTAGAGACTGGGCGGGAGGGCATACAGATACGCAGTATTTT. Amino acids: CSARDWAGGHTDTQYF.

This clonotype was counted a few times. The rearrangement joins TRBV27 to TRBJ2-1; the match to TRBD2 covers 14 bases. The CDR3 is 20 residues long. Germline lookup yields CDR1 MNHEY and CDR2 SMNVEV (reference sequence). V was clipped by 5 bases and J by 7 bases; unmatched bases: 19. CDR3 in amino acids: CASSTITGRLAGGPRNEQFF. The CDR3, as DNA: TGTGCCAGCAGTACCATTACAGGGCGACTAGCGGGGGGGCCTAGAAATGAGCAGTTCTTC.

In its sample, this clonotype was seen many times. The chain joins TRBV5-1 to TRBJ2-7, with D possibly TRBD2 on 6 matching bases. Deletions cut 4 bases from V and 4 bases from J, with 15 bases between. This CDR3 comprises 14 residues. Germline V CDR1 and CDR2: SGHRS, YFSETQ. CDR3 amino acids: CASSGRLGGYEQYF. The CDR3 DNA follows: TGCGCCAGCAGCGGAAGACTAGGTGGATACGAGCAGTACTTC.

Of note for this clonotype: A much bigger clone sits one base away, suggesting this may be a read error. The V and J genes are TRBV5-5 and TRBJ2-6; perhaps D is TRBD1 or TRBD2 (5 bases each). Germline-derived CDR1 and CDR2 are SGHKS and YYEKEE (reference sequence). This CDR3 spans 18 amino acids. The CDR3 DNA reads as TGTGCCAGCAGCTCGCAGCGACAGACTATGTCTGGGGCCAACGGCCTGACTTTC. Protein: CASSSQRQTMSGANGLTF.

The V and J genes are TRBV5-1 and TRBJ2-2; D is possibly TRBD1 (6 bases). The V gene lost 1 base and the J gene lost 6 bases, with 7 bases spanning the gap. The germline V gene has CDR1 SGHRS and CDR2 YFSETQ. The length of the CDR3 is 13 residues. The CDR3 sequence is CASSLRGSGELFF. In nucleotides, the CDR3 is TGCGCCAGCAGCTTGAGGGGGTCCGGGGAGCTGTTTTTT.

The chain couples TRBV6-1 to TRBJ2-7, with D perhaps matching TRBD1 (5 bases). The CDR3 runs 14 residues. V shed 1 base and J shed 4 bases, with 11 bases lying between them. CDR1 MNHNS and CDR2 SASEGT come from the germline V gene. The CDR3 DNA is TGTGCCAGCAGTGAAGGCCCCAGGGTTTACGAGCAGTACTTC. Residues: CASSEGPRVYEQYF.

This clonotype was seen many times. V is TRBV5-1 and J is TRBJ2-5, with D possibly matching TRBD1 (5 bases). The V and J ends lost 7 bases and 5 bases respectively, with 21 bases between them. Germline V lookup: CDR1 SGHRS, CDR2 YFSETQ. The CDR3 totals 15 residues. The CDR3 DNA reads TGCGCCAGCCTCCTAGTTGGGGCCCCGGCTGAGACCCAGTACTTC. Translated: CASLLVGAPAETQYF.

This clonotype was detected ten times or more. The chain joins TRBV6-5 to TRBJ1-1; 11 positions agree with TRBD1. This CDR3 spans 14 amino acids. Unmatched junction bases numbered 4, after V lost 4 bases and J lost 6 bases. CDR1 is MNHEY and CDR2 is SVGAGI in the germline V gene. In nucleotides, the CDR3 is TGTGCCAGCAGTTTGGGACAGGGGGGGCCTGAAGCTTTCTTT. It codes for CASSLGQGGPEAFF.